These 22 T cell receptor beta chains were all obtained from the same sample, sequenced in a study of vaccination effects on CD4 cells after COVID-19. The antigens for these receptors are not known. Before sequencing, viral peptide pools were used by the ViraFEST assay to expand antigen-specific CD4+ T cells. After roughly 10 days in culture, the CD4+ T cells were isolated. None of these healthy vaccinees had been infected with SARS-CoV-2 before vaccination. Generated by immunoSEQ multiplex PCR, the TCRdb table keeps only in-frame clones and is missing some. The table includes about 71,000 clones, roughly 80% detected once. The material was CD4+ T cells from PBMCs cultured with SARS-CoV-2 spike peptides, obtained before COVID-19 vaccination. The receptors shown here come from a human donor who received a COVID-19 vaccine.

The V gene is TRBV12-3 or TRBV12-4, the J gene TRBJ1-1; unclear D gene. The germline V and J ends were trimmed by 5 bases and 5 bases, with 12 bases remaining between them. The CDR3 extends over 13 amino acids. Here the CDR3 reads CASSVQGYTEAFF. CDR3 bases: TGTGCCAGCAGTGTACAAGGGTATACTGAAGCTTTCTTT.

This clone has more than one count but fewer than ten. The chain joins TRBV2 to TRBJ1-2, with a tentative D call TRBD1 (5 bases). V was trimmed by 3 bases and J by 4 bases, leaving 12 bases between them. The germline CDR1 and CDR2 sequences are SNHLY and FYNNEI. The CDR3 has 14 amino acids. The CDR3 nucleotides are TGTGCCAGCAGTGAGAAGGGCAGGGTCTATGGCTACACCTTC. This translates into CASSEKGRVYGYTF.

Turning to this clone: The same CDR3 can be traced to other DNA sequences in this sample. This chain uses TRBV2 with TRBJ2-3, with D unresolved. V shed 2 bases and J shed 0 bases, with 6 bases lying between them. CDR1 and CDR2 from the germline V gene are SNHLY and FYNNEI. CDR3 length: 14 residues. The CDR3 is CASSELASTDTQYF. The CDR3 bases are TGTGCCAGCAGTGAATTGGCCAGCACAGATACGCAGTATTTT.

The V gene is TRBV6-5, the J gene TRBJ2-3; no definite D call. V shed 6 bases and J shed 0 bases, with 13 bases lying between them. Germline loops: CDR1 MNHEY, CDR2 SVGAGI. The CDR3 loop spans 15 amino acids. The CDR3 coding sequence is TGTGCCAGCAGCAACAGCGTACGTAGCACAGATACGCAGTATTTT. Translating it yields CASSNSVRSTDTQYF.

This rearrangement joins TRBV19 to TRBJ1-2, with D hard to call. CDR3 size: 12 residues. V dropped 7 bases and J dropped 5 bases, with 11 bases sitting between them. Germline V gives CDR1 LNHDA, CDR2 SQIVND (reference sequence). The CDR3 sequence: CASTQGRYGYTF. CDR3 nucleotides: TGTGCCAGTACCCAAGGACGGTATGGCTACACCTTC.

This clone was observed a handful of times. The genes are TRBV11-2 and TRBJ2-7; D may be TRBD1 or TRBD2 (5 bases each). The V and J ends lost 5 bases and 4 bases respectively, with 15 bases between them. This CDR3 is built from 14 residues. Germline V lookup: CDR1 SGHAT, CDR2 FQNNGV. The DNA for the CDR3 is TGTGCCAGCAGCCTGGGACCAGGTTGGTACGAGCAGTACGTC. This translates into CASSLGPGWYEQYV.

J is TRBJ1-1 and V is TRBV3-1 (or the pseudogene TRBV3-2); D unresolved. The germline V gene encodes CDR1 LGHDT and CDR2 YNNKEL (reference sequence). Trimming cost V 4 bases and J 6 bases, with 9 bases left between them. The CDR3 has 12 amino acids. The DNA of the CDR3 is TGTGCCAGCAGCCGCGTTGACTCTGAAGCTTTCTTT. Translated: CASSRVDSEAFF.

V usage is TRBV5-1 and J usage is TRBJ1-1; D is ambiguous. In germline, CDR1 is SGHRS, CDR2 YFSETQ. V gave up 2 bases and J gave up 5 bases, with 10 bases separating them. The CDR3 runs 13 residues. The DNA of the CDR3 is TGCGCCAGCAGCTTAGAGGGCGTGACTGAAGCTTTCTTT. Its translation is CASSLEGVTEAFF. Full variable domain (outside the CDR3, taken from reference TRBV5-1 and TRBJ1-1): KAGVTQTPRYLIKTRGQQVTLSCSPISGHRSVSWYQQTPGQGLQFLFEYFSETQRNKGNFPGRFSGRQFSNSRSEMNVSTLELGDSALYLCASSLEGVTEAFFGQGTRLTVV.

CDR3 in amino acids: CASSFREVNTEAFF. CDR3 nucleotide sequence: TGTGCCAGCAGCTTTAGGGAGGTGAACACTGAAGCTTTCTTT. The genes are TRBV7-2 and TRBJ1-1; D remains unclear. Germline V CDR1 and CDR2: SGHTA, FQGNSA. Trimming removed 3 bases at V and 0 bases at J, with 8 bases between. The CDR3 runs to 14 residues.

A single count supports this clone. This chain joins TRBV19 and TRBJ2-2; no reliable D call. CDR3 length: 14 amino acids. V gave up 4 bases and J gave up 5 bases, with 11 bases separating them. Germline-derived CDR1 and CDR2 are LNHDA and SQIVND (reference sequence). The DNA for the CDR3 is TGTGCCAGTAGTACTCAAATGGTTACCGGGGAGCTGTTTTTT. This codes for CASSTQMVTGELFF.

J is TRBJ1-2 and V is TRBV30, with TRBD1 matching 8 bases. The CDR3 totals 15 residues. Trimming at V came to 8 bases and at J to 0 bases, leaving 11 bases not matched to a gene. Germline V gene lookup returns CDR1 GTSNPN and CDR2 SVGIG (reference sequence). The CDR3 DNA reads TGTGCCCGACGACAGGGGTTCTCCCCTAACTATGGCTACACCTTC. It translates to CARRQGFSPNYGYTF.

The V and J genes are TRBV10-1 and TRBJ2-7; the D gene could be TRBD1 or TRBD2 (5 bases each). This CDR3 spans 15 amino acids. Trimming removed 2 bases from V and 5 bases from J, with 16 bases in between. Germline-derived CDR1 and CDR2 are WNHNN and SYGVQD (reference sequence). The CDR3 DNA sequence: TGCGCCAGCAGTGAGCCCCTCAGGGAGAGGAACGAGCAGTACGTC. Translated, it gives CASSEPLRERNEQYV.

The chain has TRBV4-1 and TRBJ1-2; 10 nucleotides line up with TRBD1. Germline trimming cut 1 base from V and 5 bases from J; bases unmatched to any gene: 10. Looked up from germline, CDR1 is MGHRA and CDR2 is YSYEKL. CDR3 length equals 17 residues. For the CDR3, the DNA is TGCGCCAGCAGCCAAGCCTTTCGACAGGGGGCGATTTATGGCTACACCTTC. Amino acids: CASSQAFRQGAIYGYTF.

The rearrangement uses TRBV19 and TRBJ1-2; no reliable D call. The CDR3 covers 12 residues. V was shortened by 8 bases and J by 4 bases, with 11 bases between the two germline ends. Germline V gene data show CDR1 as LNHDA and CDR2 as SQIVND (reference sequence). CDR3 sequence: CASLDGFYGYTF. CDR3 DNA: TGTGCCAGTCTTGACGGATTCTATGGCTACACCTTC.

The gene calls are TRBV3-1 (or the pseudogene TRBV3-2) and TRBJ2-4, with D possibly TRBD1 on 6 matching bases. CDR3 length: 14 residues. Germline CDR1 is LGHDT and CDR2 is YNNKEL (reference sequence). Trimming removed 3 bases from V and 1 base from J, with 7 bases in between. CDR3 in amino acids: CASSHQGAKNIQYF. CDR3 nucleotide sequence: TGTGCCAGCAGCCACCAGGGGGCCAAAAACATTCAGTACTTC.

Only one count was recorded for this clone. The chain recombines TRBV21-1 with TRBJ1-1; the table's D gene call, TRBD1, was not cross checked with the DNA. TRBV21-1 corresponds to a pseudogene. The CDR3 extends over 12 amino acids. Here the CDR3 DNA reads TGTGCCAGCCGAGGGGGAAACACTGAAGCTTTCTTT. Encoded protein: CASRGGNTEAFF.

The chain recombines TRBV6-5 with TRBJ1-1; D possibly corresponds to TRBD1 (6 bases). V lost 6 bases to trimming and J lost 6 bases, with 14 bases between them. Germline V gene sequence: CDR1 MNHEY, CDR2 SVGAGI. There are 13 residues in the CDR3. The chain's CDR3 is CASSRQGSSEAFF. CDR3 bases: TGTGCCAGCAGCCGCCAGGGGAGCTCTGAAGCTTTCTTT.

Turning to this clone: At one boundary the junction diverges from the germline segment, which might be a read error. The chain combines TRBV5-8 with TRBJ1-1; no clear D. Germline V gene sequence: CDR1 SGHTS, CDR2 YDEGEE. The length of the CDR3 is 16 residues. The CDR3 region has the DNA TGTGCCAGCCCATCCGGGCCAGGAACCTCGAACGCTGAAGCTTTCTTT. Translation gives CASPSGPGTSNAEAFF.

In its sample, this clone was seen a few times. The chain links TRBV4-1 to TRBJ1-4; D unresolved. The CDR3 length is 12 residues. V gave up 6 bases and J gave up 3 bases, with 5 bases separating them. Germline V gene sequence: CDR1 MGHRA, CDR2 YSYEKL. CDR3: CASSRANEKLFF. The CDR3 nucleotides are TGCGCCAGCAGTCGGGCTAATGAAAAACTGTTTTTT.

The chain carries TRBV7-3 and TRBJ1-6; D call uncertain. CDR3 length: 14 amino acids. The V and J ends lost 1 base and 5 bases respectively, with 6 bases between them. Germline assignment: CDR1 SGHTA and CDR2 FQGTGA. The DNA of the CDR3 is TGTGCCAGCAGCTTAAACAGCCATAATTCACCCCTCCACTTT. Translating gives CASSLNSHNSPLHF.

The chain joins TRBV25-1 to TRBJ2-2; D is ambiguous. V was shortened by 1 base and J by 5 bases, with 11 bases between the two germline ends. The CDR3 is 15 residues long. Germline CDR1 reads MGHDK; CDR2 reads SYGVNS. CDR3 bases: TGTGCCAGCAGTGAATGGAAGGGCCCAACCGGGGAGCTGTTTTTT. Amino acid sequence: CASSEWKGPTGELFF.

For the CDR3, the DNA is TGTGCCACCAGTGCCCCGACTAGCGGGGGTAGCACAGATACGCAGTATTTT. This gives the protein CATSAPTSGGSTDTQYF. The rearrangement links TRBV24-1 to TRBJ2-3, with TRBD2 matching over 12 bases. CDR3 length equals 17 residues. Germline CDR1 KGHDR, CDR2 SFDVKD. V was clipped by 5 bases and J by 0 bases; unmatched bases: 5.